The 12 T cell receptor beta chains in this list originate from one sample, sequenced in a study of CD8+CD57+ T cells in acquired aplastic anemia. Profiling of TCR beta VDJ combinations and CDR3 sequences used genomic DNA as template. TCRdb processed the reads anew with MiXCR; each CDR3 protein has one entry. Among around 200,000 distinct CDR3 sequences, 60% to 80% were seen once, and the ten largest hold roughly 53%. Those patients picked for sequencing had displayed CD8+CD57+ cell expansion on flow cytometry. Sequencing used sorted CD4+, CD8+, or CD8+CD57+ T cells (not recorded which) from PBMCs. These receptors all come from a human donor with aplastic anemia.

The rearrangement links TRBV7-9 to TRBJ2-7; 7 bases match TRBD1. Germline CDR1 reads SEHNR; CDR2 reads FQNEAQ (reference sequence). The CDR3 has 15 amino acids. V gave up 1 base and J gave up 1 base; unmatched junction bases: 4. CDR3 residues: CASSLGNRGSYEQYF. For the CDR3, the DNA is TGTGCCAGCAGCTTAGGGAACAGGGGATCCTACGAGCAGTACTTC.

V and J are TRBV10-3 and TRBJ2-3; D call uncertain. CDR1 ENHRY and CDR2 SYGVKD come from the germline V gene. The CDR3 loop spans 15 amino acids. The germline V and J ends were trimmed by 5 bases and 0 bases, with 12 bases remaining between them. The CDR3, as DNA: TGTGCCATCAGTAGAACATCTCCTAGCACAGATACGCAGTATTTT. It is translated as CAISRTSPSTDTQYF.

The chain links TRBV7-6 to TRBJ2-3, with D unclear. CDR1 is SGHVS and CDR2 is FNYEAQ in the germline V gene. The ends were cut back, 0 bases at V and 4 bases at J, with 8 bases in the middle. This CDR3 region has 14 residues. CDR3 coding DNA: TGTGCCAGCAGCTTAGCCGGTACTGCAGATACGCAGTATTTT. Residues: CASSLAGTADTQYF.

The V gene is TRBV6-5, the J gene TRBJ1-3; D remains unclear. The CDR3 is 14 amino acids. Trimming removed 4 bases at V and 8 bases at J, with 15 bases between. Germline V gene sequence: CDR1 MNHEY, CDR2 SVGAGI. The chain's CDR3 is CASSSISTADTIYF. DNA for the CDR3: TGTGCCAGCAGTTCCATCAGTACCGCGGACACCATATATTTT.

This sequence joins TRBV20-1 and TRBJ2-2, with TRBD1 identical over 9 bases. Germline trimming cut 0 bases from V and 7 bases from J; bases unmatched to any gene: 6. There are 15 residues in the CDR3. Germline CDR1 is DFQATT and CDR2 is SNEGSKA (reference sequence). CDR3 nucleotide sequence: TGCAGTGCTAGAGATGAGGGACAGGGAGGCGGGGAGCTGTTTTTT. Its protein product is CSARDEGQGGGELFF.

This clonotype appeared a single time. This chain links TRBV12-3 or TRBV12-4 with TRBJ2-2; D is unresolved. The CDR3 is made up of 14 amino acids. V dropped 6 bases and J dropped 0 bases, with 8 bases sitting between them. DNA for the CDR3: TGTGCCAGCAGGACCGAACCGAACACCGGGGAGCTGTTTTTT. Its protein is CASRTEPNTGELFF.

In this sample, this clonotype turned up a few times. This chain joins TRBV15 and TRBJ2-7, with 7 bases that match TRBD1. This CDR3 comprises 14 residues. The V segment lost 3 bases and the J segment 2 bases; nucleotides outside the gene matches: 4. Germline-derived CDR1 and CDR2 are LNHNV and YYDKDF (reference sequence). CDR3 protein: CATSRQQGPYEQYF. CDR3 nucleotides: TGTGCCACCAGCAGGCAACAGGGGCCCTACGAGCAGTACTTC.

CDR3 residues: CASNYPPGGGADEQFF. For the CDR3, the DNA is TGCGCCAGCAATTACCCTCCGGGGGGGGGGGCGGATGAGCAGTTCTTC. This chain connects TRBV5-1 to TRBJ2-1; 8 bases are a match to TRBD2. Losses at the gene ends were 6 bases for V and 8 bases for J; bases not matched to a gene: 16. CDR3 length: 16 residues. Germline lookup yields CDR1 SGHRS and CDR2 YFSETQ.

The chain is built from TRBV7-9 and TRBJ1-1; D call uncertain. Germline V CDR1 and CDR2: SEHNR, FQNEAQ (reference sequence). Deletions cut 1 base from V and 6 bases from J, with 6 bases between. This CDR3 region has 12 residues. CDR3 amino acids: CASSLEVAEAFF. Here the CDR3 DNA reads TGTGCCAGCAGCTTAGAAGTCGCTGAAGCTTTCTTT.

CDR3 loop: CASRQPGHADTQYF. DNA for the CDR3: TGTGCCAGCAGACAACCCGGACACGCAGATACGCAGTATTTT. The V and J genes are TRBV7-2 and TRBJ2-3, with a weak D call TRBD1 (5 bases). Germline values: CDR1 SGHTA, CDR2 FQGNSA. V gave up 6 bases and J gave up 4 bases, with 14 bases separating them. This CDR3 spans 14 amino acids.

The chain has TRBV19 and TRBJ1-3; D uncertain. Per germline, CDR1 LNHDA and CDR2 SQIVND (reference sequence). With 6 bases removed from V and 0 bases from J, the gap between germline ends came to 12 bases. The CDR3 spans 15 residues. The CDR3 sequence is CASRSPGISGNTIYF. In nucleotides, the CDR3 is TGTGCCAGTAGATCCCCAGGTATCTCTGGAAACACCATATATTTT.

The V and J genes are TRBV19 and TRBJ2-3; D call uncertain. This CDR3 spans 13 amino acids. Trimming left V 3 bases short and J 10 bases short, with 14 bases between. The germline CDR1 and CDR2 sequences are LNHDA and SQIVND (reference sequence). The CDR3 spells CASSMGDSPAQYF. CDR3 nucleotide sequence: TGTGCCAGTAGTATGGGTGACTCCCCGGCGCAGTATTTT. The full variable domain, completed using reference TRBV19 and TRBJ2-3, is DGGITQSPKYLFRKEGQNVTLSCEQNLNHDAMYWYRQDPGQGLRLIYYSQIVNDFQKGDIAEGYSVSREKKESFPLTVTSAQKNPTAFYLCASSMGDSPAQYFGPGTRLTVL.